This T cell receptor (beta chain) was found in a study of T cells in Graves' hyperthyroidism and ophthalmopathy. Amplification yielded TCR beta CDR3 regions, with RNA transcripts as the source. The study used the HTBI primer set for a first-round RT-PCR of the TCR CDR3. TCRdb passed the multiplex PCR reads through MiXCR, listing each CDR3 protein once. In the table there are a few hundred thousand distinct CDR3 sequences, roughly a fifth of which are singletons. This clonotype showed up many times. Germline V gene sequence: CDR1 DFQATT, CDR2 SNEGSKA (reference sequence). V was clipped by 0 bases and J by 3 bases, with 13 bases between them. The CDR3 has 15 residues.

This sequence originates from a man in his forties or fifties with Graves' ophthalmopathy. Sequencing was performed on blood. This chain links TRBV20-1 with TRBJ2-3, with D tentatively TRBD2 (6 bases). CDR3 coding DNA: TGCAGTGCTAGAGATTTTTGGGGGGAGACAGATACGCAGTATTTT. This gives the protein CSARDFWGETDTQYF.